Below are 4 T cell receptor beta chains sequenced from a single sample in a study of read filtering for tumor transcriptome and immune sequencing. This library used around 0.4 ug RNA and molecular barcoded adaptors spanning alpha/delta and beta/gamma chains. TCRdb re-called the reads through MiXCR, storing one row per CDR3 protein. The sample comprises 50,000 to 65,000 distinct CDR3 sequences, about 19% of which are singletons, and roughly 13% rests with the top ten. Sequenced input: a population of CD138-negative cells sorted from bone marrow. These receptors were obtained from a donor over 35 with multiple myeloma.

In this sample, this clonotype turned up many times. This chain joins TRBV20-1 and TRBJ2-5; D not certain. The CDR3 totals 12 residues. V lost 2 bases and J 1 base, leaving 5 bases between the germline ends. Germline loops: CDR1 DFQATT, CDR2 SNEGSKA (reference sequence). The CDR3 DNA reads TGCAGTGCTAGACGGACCCAAGAGACCCAGTACTTC. It codes for CSARRTQETQYF.

A note on this clonotype: Since a much larger clone is just one base distant, this may be a read error. As DNA, the CDR3 is TGTGCCAGCAGGAGTCCCGAGACAGGGTCTCTCTCTGGCAATGAGCAGTTCTTC. Translated, it gives CASRSPETGSLSGNEQFF. This sequence joins TRBV6-1 and TRBJ2-1, with 7 bases that match TRBD1. The CDR3 is 18 amino acids. The V segment lost 6 bases and the J segment 6 bases; nucleotides outside the gene matches: 20. CDR1 is MNHNS and CDR2 is SASEGT in the germline V gene.

The table lists this clonotype with many counts. The chain carries TRBV11-2 and TRBJ2-2; the match to TRBD2 covers 15 bases. Trimming cost V 3 bases and J 6 bases; bases outside gene matches: 11. Germline CDR1 is SGHAT and CDR2 is FQNNGV. The CDR3 runs 19 residues. Written as DNA, the CDR3 is TGTGCCAGCAGCTTCCGGACTAGCGGGAGGGCCGGATTTGCCGGGGAGCTGTTTTTT. The encoded protein is CASSFRTSGRAGFAGELFF.

This clonotype occurred once. One base away lies a much larger clone, so this may be a sequencing read error. This chain connects TRBV25-1 to TRBJ1-1; D possibly corresponds to TRBD1 (6 bases). V was clipped by 8 bases and J by 9 bases, with 19 bases between them. The CDR3 length is 13 residues. CDR1 is MGHDK, CDR2 SYGVNS, per germline. CDR3 amino acids: CASGSGASGKAFF. CDR3 coding DNA: TGTGCCAGCGGTTCAGGGGCTTCGGGTAAAGCTTTCTTT.